The following is a T cell receptor (beta chain) sequence with its context. The target antigen is unknown. Positive CCR7 selection of CD45RO-negative cells yielded the naive CD8 cells, and terminally differentiated effector memory CD45RA+ cells were excluded. This specimen belongs to a study of shared clonotypes between healthy human individuals. Points from the study as a whole: Tissues were not sampled, only blood, and their repertoires likely differ.

The repertoire was sequenced with immunoSEQ multiplex PCR; TCRdb's copy has only in-frame clones and lacks some. The table includes roughly 600,000 clones, 98% detected once. CDR1 is SGHRS, CDR2 YFSETQ, per germline. V was cut by 0 bases and J by 2 bases, with 9 bases left in between. The CDR3 spans 14 residues. Material for sequencing was naive CD8+ T cells sorted from blood. This TCR was recovered from a man aged 30 to 39 in good health. The J gene is TRBJ2-7, the V gene TRBV5-1, with a tentative D call TRBD2 (6 bases). In nucleotides, the CDR3 is TGCGCCAGCAGCTTGGTTAGCGGAACCTACGAGCAGTACTTC. This translates into CASSLVSGTYEQYF.